The rows below give T cell receptor beta chains drawn from one sample of a study of T-cell reconstitution after alpha-beta-depleted transplantation in children. TCRdb re-called the PCR reads with MiXCR, one entry per CDR3 protein. The sample contains about 580,000 distinct CDR3 sequences, under 25% of which appear only once. The material sequenced was PBMCs, mostly from graft donor cells, taken 360 days after TCRalphabeta/CD19-depleted stem cell transplant. The receptor set was obtained from a boy under two years old who had a stem cell transplant for acute myeloid leukemia, so the T cells may come from the graft donor. The CDR3 runs from the conserved cysteine through the conserved F or W. D genes are given only for firm matches. The size of a clone is reported for some rows only, either as once, few or many, or as a class for expanded clones.

d_call	j_call	clone_size	v_call	cdr3_nt	cdr3_aa
.	TRBJ2-1	.	TRBV19	TGTGCCAGTAGTATCCTTGCGGACAGAGAGCAGTTCTTC	CASSILADREQFF
.	TRBJ1-3	.	TRBV11-3	TGTGCCAGCAGCGGTACGAGCTCTGGAAACACCATATATTTT	CASSGTSSGNTIYF
TRBD1	TRBJ2-1	few	TRBV25-1	TGTGCCAGCAGTGATCCGGGACAGGGTTTCAGAATCTACAATGAGCAGTTCTTC	CASSDPGQGFRIYNEQFF
.	TRBJ2-3	few	TRBV7-2	TGTGCCAGCAGCTTAGCGGGGGCCTTCACAGATACGCAGTATTTT	CASSLAGAFTDTQYF
TRBD1	TRBJ1-1	.	TRBV2	TGTGCCAGCAGCGGACAGGGGGCGTATGCTTTCTTT	CASSGQGAYAFF
.	TRBJ2-1	once	TRBV6-5	TGTGCCAGCAGTTACTCGAACTCCAATGAGCAGTTCTTC	CASSYSNSNEQFF
TRBD1	TRBJ1-1	few	TRBV5-1	TGCGCCAGCAGCTCGCCAAGACAGGGGGACACTGAAGCTTTCTTT	CASSSPRQGDTEAFF
.	TRBJ1-3	.	TRBV10-3	TGTGCCATCAGTGAGTCTCATTTCAGCGACGGAAACACCATATATTTT	CAISESHFSDGNTIYF
.	TRBJ2-4	.	TRBV20-1	TGCAGTGCTTGGGCCGACAGCGCCCAGGCCAAAAACATTCAGTACTTC	CSAWADSAQAKNIQYF
TRBD1	TRBJ2-5	few	TRBV10-2	TGCGCCAGCCTGGAAGGCAGGGAAGGCGTAGGGGGCGAGACCCAGTACTTC	CASLEGREGVGGETQYF
.	TRBJ1-4	once	TRBV20-1	TGCAGTGCTAGAGTCGCCGGGGTGGGTTTTAATGAAAAACTGTTTTTT	CSARVAGVGFNEKLFF
.	TRBJ2-7	few	TRBV7-2	TGTGCCAGCAGCATACGACAGGCTGGGAGGAACGAGCAGTACTTC	CASSIRQAGRNEQYF
.	TRBJ1-1	.	TRBV12-3/TRBV12-4	TGTGCCAGCAGCGTGGAAGGTTGGACTGAAGCTTTCTTT	CASSVEGWTEAFF
.	TRBJ1-2	few	TRBV29-1	TGCAGCGTTGAAGGGGAACACCCGGGTGGCTACACCTTC	CSVEGEHPGGYTF
TRBD2	TRBJ2-7	.	TRBV20-1	TGCAGTGCTAGGGGCCGGGGGGGGCAAAGATACGAGCAGTACTTC	CSARGRGGQRYEQYF
TRBD2	TRBJ2-7	.	TRBV12-3/TRBV12-4	TGTGCCAGCAGTTCCCGGACTAGCTGGGGCTCCTACGAGCAGTACTTC	CASSSRTSWGSYEQYF
TRBD2	TRBJ2-3	.	TRBV12-3/TRBV12-4	TGTGCCAGCAGGCATAGCGGGGTTGGCGGAGATACGCAGTATTTT	CASRHSGVGGDTQYF
.	TRBJ2-1	many	TRBV7-9	TGTGCCAGCAGCTTAGCTCGGGGAATAACCTACAATGAGCAGTTCTTC	CASSLARGITYNEQFF
.	TRBJ1-5	.	TRBV20-1	TGCAGTGTCCGCCAAGCTAATCAGCCCCAGCATTTT	CSVRQANQPQHF
.	TRBJ1-3	few	TRBV29-1	TGCAGCGTTGAAGATCCGGTAAACACCATATATTTT	CSVEDPVNTIYF
.	TRBJ2-7	once	TRBV5-6	TGTGCCAGCAGCTCGCTCCTGGGTGCGGGAAATTCCTACGAGCAGTACTTC	CASSSLLGAGNSYEQYF
TRBD1	TRBJ1-1	few	TRBV5-5	TGTGCCAGCAGCTTGGTAGGGGCAGGGGGATTGAACACTGAAGCTTTCTTT	CASSLVGAGGLNTEAFF
.	TRBJ1-6	.	TRBV6-5	TGTGCCAGCAGTTACCGGGGCGGGGATAGTTCACCCCTCCACTTT	CASSYRGGDSSPLHF
TRBD1	TRBJ2-1	few	TRBV20-1	TGCAGACCACAGGGGGTTTCAGGCAATGAGCAGTTCTTC	CRPQGVSGNEQFF
.	TRBJ2-5	many	TRBV11-2	TGTGCCAGCAGCTTAGAATGGGGACCCCAAGAGACCCAGTACTTC	CASSLEWGPQETQYF
.	TRBJ2-7	many	TRBV18	TGTGCCAGCTCACTCATCTCGGACAGCTACTCCTACGAGCAGTACTTC	CASSLISDSYSYEQYF
TRBD2	TRBJ2-1	many	TRBV20-1	TGCAGTGCTCTCTTACTAGCGGGGGTCCTGAGCTCCTACAATGAGCAGTTCTTC	CSALLLAGVLSSYNEQFF
.	TRBJ2-7	many	TRBV24-1	TGTGCCACCAGTGATTTCGGTTCCTACGAGCAGTACTTC	CATSDFGSYEQYF
.	TRBJ2-1	.	TRBV20-1	TGCAGTGCTAGGGGGACGGTGTACAATGAGCAGTTCTTC	CSARGTVYNEQFF
.	TRBJ2-5	many	TRBV20-1	TGCAGTGCTAGAGCGTATGGGGGGCGGGAGACCCAGTACTTC	CSARAYGGRETQYF
.	TRBJ2-7	few	TRBV7-9	TGTGCCAGCAGCTCCCATGAACTGGGCGAGCAGTACTTC	CASSSHELGEQYF
TRBD2	TRBJ2-5	.	TRBV7-2	TGTGCCAGCAGCTTGCCTAGCGGGGTGGAGACCCAGTACTTC	CASSLPSGVETQYF
TRBD1	TRBJ2-7	many	TRBV20-1	TGCAGTGCTAGAACCCAGGGGGCTAAGGAGCAGTACTTC	CSARTQGAKEQYF
.	TRBJ2-5	few	TRBV20-1	TGCAGTGCTAGAGGGCCCGGAGGGGAGACCCAGTACTTC	CSARGPGGETQYF
TRBD1	TRBJ1-5	many	TRBV12-3/TRBV12-4	TGTGCCAGCAGGCGACAGGGTAGTGGGAGCAATCAGCCCCAGCATTTT	CASRRQGSGSNQPQHF
TRBD1	TRBJ2-1	.	TRBV28	TGTGCCAGCAGTTTCATGGGACAGGGAAGTAATGAGCAGTTCTTC	CASSFMGQGSNEQFF
.	TRBJ2-5	.	TRBV5-1	TGCGCCAGCAGCTTGGGGCTCCGACTTCAAGAGACCCAGTACTTC	CASSLGLRLQETQYF
.	TRBJ2-1	.	TRBV7-9	TGTGCCAGCAGCCCGAACCAACAGCGAAGCTCCTACAATGAGCAGTTCTTC	CASSPNQQRSSYNEQFF
.	TRBJ2-1	few	TRBV6-1	TGTGCCAGCAGCGTCGGGGGGCGGTCTAATGAGCAGTTCTTC	CASSVGGRSNEQFF
.	TRBJ1-3	many	TRBV29-1	TGCAGCGTTGACGGCAACCGATCTGGAAACACCATATATTTT	CSVDGNRSGNTIYF
.	TRBJ1-1	many	TRBV11-2	TGTGCCAGCAGCTCTCCGGACAGAAACACTGAAGCTTTCTTT	CASSSPDRNTEAFF
TRBD2	TRBJ2-5	many	TRBV27	TGTGCCACCGGTTACTCTAGCGGACACCAAGAGACCCAGTACTTC	CATGYSSGHQETQYF
.	TRBJ2-2	many	TRBV24-1	TGTGCCACCAGTGATCGGACGACCGGGGAGCTGTTTTTT	CATSDRTTGELFF
.	TRBJ2-2	.	TRBV6-1	TGTGCCAGCAGCCGGTCGTTGGCAGCCGGGGAGCTGTTTTTT	CASSRSLAAGELFF
.	TRBJ1-5	many	TRBV5-8	TGTGCCAGCAGCTGGGGTGCGGTTAGCAATCAGCCCCAGCATTTT	CASSWGAVSNQPQHF
TRBD2	TRBJ2-7	once	TRBV20-1	TGCAGTGCTAGAGATTTACTAGCGGGGGGGCCTAGGTCTTCCTACGAGCAGTACTTC	CSARDLLAGGPRSSYEQYF
.	TRBJ2-7	few	TRBV4-3	TGCGCCAGCAGCCCCTCCCTTATCCCCTACGAGCAGTACTTC	CASSPSLIPYEQYF
.	TRBJ1-1	many	TRBV6-2/TRBV6-3	TGTGCCAGCAGCGGATTGAACACTGAAGCTTTCTTT	CASSGLNTEAFF
TRBD1	TRBJ1-1	.	TRBV20-1	TGCAGTGCCAGGGACAGGGGCCCCCTGGCCACTGAAGCTTTCTTT	CSARDRGPLATEAFF
.	TRBJ2-1	.	TRBV11-2	TGTGCCAGCAGCTTAGGTCGGATTAGCGGGGACAGCAATGAGCAGTTCTTC	CASSLGRISGDSNEQFF
.	TRBJ2-5	.	TRBV5-1	TGCGCCAGCAGCTTTGCCGGGACCCACGAAGAGACCCAGTACTTC	CASSFAGTHEETQYF
.	TRBJ2-1	many	TRBV12-3/TRBV12-4	TGTGCCAGCAGTGAGTTCCGGAGCTCCTACAATGAGCAGTTCTTC	CASSEFRSSYNEQFF
TRBD1	TRBJ1-5	few	TRBV20-1	TGCAGTGCTAGTGGCCCAGGGGGCTTAAATCAGCCCCAGCATTTT	CSASGPGGLNQPQHF
.	TRBJ2-4	few	TRBV28	TGTGCCAGCAGTCTCCAGGGAGGACGGCTGGCCAAAAACATTCAGTACTTC	CASSLQGGRLAKNIQYF
.	TRBJ2-1	few	TRBV20-1	TGCAGTGCTAGAGATAACGGAAAGTATGAGCAGTTCTTC	CSARDNGKYEQFF
TRBD1	TRBJ2-7	once	TRBV7-2	TGTGCCAGCAGCTTGGGGGGACAGGGACACTACGAGCAGTACTTC	CASSLGGQGHYEQYF
.	TRBJ1-1	.	TRBV5-1	TGCGCCAGCAGCTTGTCACAGGCTGAAGCTTTCTTT	CASSLSQAEAFF
.	TRBJ1-1	.	TRBV12-3/TRBV12-4	TGTGCCAGCAGTTTGGCCGGTTACAACATGAACACTGAAGCTTTCTTT	CASSLAGYNMNTEAFF
.	TRBJ2-3	few	TRBV5-1	TGCGCCAGCAGCTTGTTCACGATGAGCACAGATACGCAGTATTTT	CASSLFTMSTDTQYF
TRBD1	TRBJ2-2	.	TRBV7-9	TGTGCCATGCTCAAGACAGGGGGCAGGAACACCGGGGAGCTGTTTTTT	CAMLKTGGRNTGELFF